This T cell receptor (beta chain) is drawn from a study of T cells after yellow fever vaccination. Germline V gives CDR1 SQVTM, CDR2 ANQGSEA. The CDR3 extends over 12 amino acids. V lost 4 bases and J lost 4, with 10 bases in between. TCRdb redid the calling of the 5' RACE reads with MiXCR, one entry per CDR3 protein. Of some 390,000 distinct CDR3 sequences in the sample, around 20% were seen once. This clonotype was recorded at least ten times. V usage is TRBV29-1 and J usage is TRBJ1-2; no clear D. The sequence came from a man aged 18 to 35 who received the YFV17D yellow fever vaccine. The sequencing used PBMCs, collected before the yellow fever booster vaccination. CDR3 region: CSVVGNSYGYTF. DNA for the CDR3: TGCAGCGTTGTGGGCAATTCCTATGGCTACACCTTC.